These 19 T cell receptor beta chains share one sample of origin, sequenced in a study of shared clonotypes between healthy human individuals. Produced via immunoSEQ multiplex PCR; TCRdb's table is partial and in-frame only. The repertoire holds more than 2 million clones, with about 95% as singletons. In the naive CD8 group, cells lacked CD45RO and were positively selected for CCR7, so terminally differentiated effector memory CD45RA+ cells were left out. Sequencing input: naive CD8+ T cells sorted from blood. The receptors shown here come from a man aged 18 to 30 in good health.

The rearrangement links TRBV7-9 to TRBJ2-5, with no clear D. The CDR3 is made up of 14 amino acids. The V end was cut by 1 base, the J end by 2 bases, with 8 bases between. Germline assignment: CDR1 SEHNR and CDR2 FQNEAQ (reference sequence). As DNA, the CDR3 is TGTGCCAGCAGCTTAGAGGCTAGACAAGAGACCCAGTACTTC. It translates to CASSLEARQETQYF.

V and J are TRBV7-6 and TRBJ1-5; D gene uncertain. Germline V gene lookup returns CDR1 SGHVS and CDR2 FNYEAQ. V lost 1 base and J 2 bases, leaving 15 bases between the germline ends. This CDR3 contains 17 residues. CDR3 coding DNA: TGTGCCAGCAGCTTAGATGGCAGGATCGGTGGCAATCAGCCCCAGCATTTT. It codes for CASSLDGRIGGNQPQHF.

The chain is built from TRBV4-1 and TRBJ1-5; TRBD1 agrees at 7 bases. Trimming at V came to 4 bases and at J to 3 bases, leaving 6 bases not matched to a gene. Germline V gives CDR1 MGHRA, CDR2 YSYEKL. The CDR3 consists of 15 residues. CDR3 in amino acids: CASSPTRGPNQPQHF. The CDR3 nucleotides read TGCGCCAGCAGCCCCACTAGGGGGCCCAATCAGCCCCAGCATTTT.

This chain joins TRBV7-8 and TRBJ2-5; no clear D gene. CDR3 length equals 15 residues. V lost 1 base and J 5 bases, leaving 14 bases between the germline ends. The germline gives CDR1 SGHVS, CDR2 FQNEAQ. The CDR3 nucleotides are TGTGCCAGCAGCTTAGGGGGTCCAGAACGGGAGACCCAGTACTTC. Its translation: CASSLGGPERETQYF.

This clone was seen more than once but under ten times. Other DNA sequences in the sample encode the same CDR3. CDR3 residues: CASSFGTAYEQYF. CDR3 coding DNA: TGTGCCAGCAGTTTTGGGACAGCCTACGAGCAGTACTTC. V usage is TRBV27 and J usage is TRBJ2-7, with TRBD1 matching 7 bases. The CDR3 has 13 amino acids. Germline-derived CDR1 and CDR2 are MNHEY and SMNVEV (reference sequence). Trimming removed 3 bases from V and 2 bases from J; junction bases left unmatched: 1.

The genes are TRBV27 and TRBJ2-3; no clear D gene. The length of the CDR3 is 16 residues. Germline V gives CDR1 MNHEY, CDR2 SMNVEV (reference sequence). Trimming shortened V by 2 bases and J by 2 bases, and 14 bases separated the two germline ends. The CDR3, as DNA: TGTGCCAGCAGTTTACTGACACCCCGTTCCACAGATACGCAGTATTTT. Its protein product is CASSLLTPRSTDTQYF.

This clone was seen just once. The V and J genes are TRBV2 and TRBJ2-1, with D hard to call. CDR1 and CDR2 from the germline V gene are SNHLY and FYNNEI. This CDR3 contains 13 residues. V was cut by 2 bases and J by 6 bases, with 8 bases left in between. DNA for the CDR3: TGTGCCAGCAGTGAATTCCCGAGCAATGAGCAGTTCTTC. This sequence encodes CASSEFPSNEQFF.

The V gene is TRBV29-1, the J gene TRBJ1-1; D perhaps matches TRBD1 (5 bases). With 4 bases removed from V and 0 bases from J, the gap between germline ends came to 21 bases. CDR1 and CDR2 (germline): SQVTM, ANQGSEA. The CDR3 contains 17 residues. The CDR3 DNA sequence: TGCAGCGTTGTGTTTGCAGGGACGATGCTGATGAACACTGAAGCTTTCTTT. This codes for CSVVFAGTMLMNTEAFF.

The rearrangement links TRBV7-9 to TRBJ1-5; TRBD1 agrees at 8 bases. Germline trimming cut 4 bases from V and 4 bases from J; bases unmatched to any gene: 3. The length of the CDR3 is 14 residues. The germline V gene has CDR1 SEHNR and CDR2 FQNEAQ (reference sequence). The CDR3 nucleotides are TGTGCCAGCAGCTCGACAGGGGAAAATCAGCCCCAGCATTTT. Protein sequence: CASSSTGENQPQHF. The full variable domain, completed using reference TRBV7-9 and TRBJ1-5, is DTGVSQNPRHKITKRGQNVTFRCDPISEHNRLYWYRQTLGQGPEFLTYFQNEAQLEKSRLLSDRFSAERPKGSFSTLEIQRTEQGDSAMYLCASSSTGENQPQHFGDGTRLSIL.

The V gene is TRBV18, the J gene TRBJ2-2; D is perhaps TRBD2 (6 bases). CDR1 is KGHSH, CDR2 LQKENI, per germline. CDR3 size: 17 residues. Trimming shortened V by 2 bases and J by 6 bases, and 19 bases separated the two germline ends. In nucleotides, the CDR3 is TGTGCCAGCTCACCAAGGGCGAGTAGCGGAACTCCCGGGGAGCTGTTTTTT. It yields the protein CASSPRASSGTPGELFF.

J is TRBJ2-2 and V is TRBV7-8; possibly TRBD2 for D (6 bases). This CDR3 has 15 amino acids. Per germline, CDR1 SGHVS and CDR2 FQNEAQ. V was shortened by 0 bases and J by 6 bases, with 11 bases between the two germline ends. The CDR3 spells CASSLAVGGSGELFF. The CDR3 coding sequence is TGTGCCAGCAGCTTAGCCGTTGGGGGGTCCGGGGAGCTGTTTTTT.

This clone was detected a few times. V and J are TRBV27 and TRBJ1-2; D not certain. Germline V CDR1 and CDR2: MNHEY, SMNVEV (reference sequence). V lost 2 bases to trimming and J lost 3 bases, with 4 bases between them. This CDR3 contains 12 residues. The chain's CDR3 is CASSLPYYGYTF. CDR3 DNA: TGTGCCAGCAGTTTACCTTACTATGGCTACACCTTC.

CDR3 coding DNA: TGTGCCAGCAGTTTATCGACAGGGTCTCAGCCCCAGCATTTT. It encodes CASSLSTGSQPQHF. This sequence joins TRBV27 and TRBJ1-5; 7 bases match TRBD1. The CDR3 is 14 residues long. CDR1 is MNHEY, CDR2 SMNVEV, per germline (reference sequence). The V and J ends lost 0 bases and 6 bases, in that order; junction bases with no gene match: 2.

This chain joins TRBV12-1 and TRBJ1-1; TRBD1 is taken as the D call from the table, unchecked against the DNA. TRBV12-1 is deemed a pseudogene. The CDR3 is 17 residues long. DNA for the CDR3: TGTGCCAGCAGCGCCCCGGGGACAGGGTATGAGGGCACTGAAGCTTTCTTT. Its protein product is CASSAPGTGYEGTEAFF.

The V and J genes are TRBV15 and TRBJ2-3; 8 nucleotides match TRBD1. CDR1 LNHNV and CDR2 YYDKDF come from the germline V gene (reference sequence). The V and J ends lost 7 bases and 5 bases, in that order; junction bases with no gene match: 5. There are 13 residues in the CDR3. The CDR3 region has the DNA TGTGCCACCATCGGACAGGGAAGAGATACGCAGTATTTT. It specifies CATIGQGRDTQYF.

The V and J genes are TRBV7-9 and TRBJ1-5; D is unclear. Germline CDR1 and CDR2: SEHNR and FQNEAQ (reference sequence). Trimming left V 0 bases short and J 2 bases short, with 11 bases between. This CDR3 region has 16 residues. In DNA, the CDR3 is TGTGCCAGCAGCTTAGCCGGGTCGTTCGGCAATCAGCCCCAGCATTTT. Translated: CASSLAGSFGNQPQHF.

Remarks on this clone: A much larger clone lies one base from this, so it may be a read error. The chain links TRBV2 to TRBJ2-3, with TRBD2 matching over 7 bases. Germline CDR1 SNHLY, CDR2 FYNNEI. Losses at the gene ends were 0 bases for V and 1 base for J; bases not matched to a gene: 1. The CDR3 has 15 residues. CDR3 loop: CASSEAAGGTDTQYF. For the CDR3, the DNA is TGTGCCAGCAGTGAAGCGGCGGGGGGCACAGATACGCAGTATTTT.

This clone has only one observation. The genes are TRBV4-1 and TRBJ2-2; D not certain. The CDR3 is made up of 14 amino acids. In germline, CDR1 is MGHRA, CDR2 YSYEKL. V was pared by 4 bases and J by 1 base, with 7 bases between. CDR3 sequence: CASSLLRNTGELFF. The DNA for the CDR3 is TGCGCCAGCAGCCTGTTACGGAACACCGGGGAGCTGTTTTTT.

As to this clone: This sample also contains other DNA sequences that code for the same CDR3. The V call is TRBV9, the J call TRBJ1-4; D is uncertain. Germline V gene data show CDR1 as SGDLS and CDR2 as YYNGEE. The CDR3 covers 14 residues. V was cut by 0 bases and J by 3 bases, with 6 bases left in between. The CDR3 spells CASSVGGANEKLFF. The CDR3 DNA sequence: TGTGCCAGCAGCGTAGGGGGAGCTAATGAAAAACTGTTTTTT.